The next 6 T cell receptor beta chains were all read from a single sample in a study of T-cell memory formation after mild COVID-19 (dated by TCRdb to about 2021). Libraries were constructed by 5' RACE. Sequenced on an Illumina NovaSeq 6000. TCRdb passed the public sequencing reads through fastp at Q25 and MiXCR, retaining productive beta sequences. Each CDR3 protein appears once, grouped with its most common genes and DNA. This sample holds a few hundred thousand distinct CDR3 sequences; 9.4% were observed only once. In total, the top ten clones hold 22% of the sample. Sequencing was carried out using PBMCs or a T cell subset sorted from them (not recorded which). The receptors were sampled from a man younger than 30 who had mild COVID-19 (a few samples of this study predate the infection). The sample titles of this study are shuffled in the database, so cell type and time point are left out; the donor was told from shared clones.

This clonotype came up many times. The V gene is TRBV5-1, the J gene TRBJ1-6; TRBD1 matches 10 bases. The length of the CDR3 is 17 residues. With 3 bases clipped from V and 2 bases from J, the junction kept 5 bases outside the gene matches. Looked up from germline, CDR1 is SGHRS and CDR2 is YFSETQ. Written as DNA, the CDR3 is TGCGCCAGCAGCTCTTTGGACAGGGGGACCTATAATTCACCCCTCCACTTT. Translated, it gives CASSSLDRGTYNSPLHF.

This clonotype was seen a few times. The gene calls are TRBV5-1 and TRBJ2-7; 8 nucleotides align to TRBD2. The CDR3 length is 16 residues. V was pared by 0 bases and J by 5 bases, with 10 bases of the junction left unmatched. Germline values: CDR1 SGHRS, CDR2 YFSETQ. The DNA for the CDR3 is TGCGCCAGCAGCTTGGTAATCTCGGGGGGGCCTAACGAGCAGTACTTC. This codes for CASSLVISGGPNEQYF.

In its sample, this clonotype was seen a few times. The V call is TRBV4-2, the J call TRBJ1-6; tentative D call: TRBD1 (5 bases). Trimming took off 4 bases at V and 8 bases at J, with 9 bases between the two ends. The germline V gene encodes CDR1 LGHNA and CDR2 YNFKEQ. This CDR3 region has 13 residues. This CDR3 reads CASSPGGYSPLHF. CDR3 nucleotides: TGTGCCAGCAGCCCGGGGGGATATTCACCCCTCCACTTT.

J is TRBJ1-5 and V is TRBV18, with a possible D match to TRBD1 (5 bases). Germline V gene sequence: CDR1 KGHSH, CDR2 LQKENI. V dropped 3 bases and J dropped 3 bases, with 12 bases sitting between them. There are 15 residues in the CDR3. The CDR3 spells CASSPWGRLNQPQHF. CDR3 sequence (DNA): TGTGCCAGCTCACCCTGGGGACGGCTCAATCAGCCCCAGCATTTT.

CDR3 DNA: TGTGCCAGCTCACAATCGTCAGGGGTAGAGCAGCCCCAGCATTTT. Its protein is CASSQSSGVEQPQHF. The chain has TRBV18 and TRBJ1-5, with D possibly TRBD1 on 6 matching bases. The CDR3 is 15 residues long. Germline V gives CDR1 KGHSH, CDR2 LQKENI. Trimming left V 4 bases short and J 7 bases short, with 17 bases between.

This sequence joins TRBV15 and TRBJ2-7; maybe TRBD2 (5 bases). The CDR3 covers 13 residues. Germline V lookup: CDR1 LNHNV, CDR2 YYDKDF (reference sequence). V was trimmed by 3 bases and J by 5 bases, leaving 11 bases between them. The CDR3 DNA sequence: TGTGCCACCAGCAGCCCCTACGGGGACGAGCAGTACTTC. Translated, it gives CATSSPYGDEQYF. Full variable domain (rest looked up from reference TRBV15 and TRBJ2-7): DAMVIQNPRYQVTQFGKPVTLSCSQTLNHNVMYWYQQKSSQAPKLLFHYYDKDFNNEADTPDNFQSRRPNTSFCFLDIRSPGLGDTAMYLCATSSPYGDEQYFGPGTRLTVT.